The subject of this entry is one TCR beta chain. The sample is drawn from a study of blood T cell repertoires in COVID-19. Study context: Samples came from the United States, Italy and Spain, spanning acute and convalescent COVID-19. From T cells, B-cell-depleted T cells, or PBMCs came the material, which was cDNA or gDNA.

As processed by the authors: Counts of nucleated cells, estimated from reference gene primer amplification, were obtained. Some clones are missing from TCRdb's copy, which holds only in-frame ones; the method was immunoSEQ multiplex PCR. The DNA gave D and trimming, while V, J and clone size come from that table. This table holds hundreds of thousands of clones, more than 75% found once. The germline V gene has CDR1 LGHNA and CDR2 YSLEER. This CDR3 has 15 residues. V lost 4 bases, J lost 9 bases, and 19 bases lay in between. This TCR came from a woman between 50 and 59 years old who had recovered from COVID-19. This chain connects TRBV4-3 to TRBJ1-5, with D possibly matching TRBD1 (5 bases). The specimen sequenced was peripheral blood. The CDR3 here is CASSPTTDTQRPQHF. The CDR3 coding sequence is TGCGCCAGCAGCCCTACGACAGATACCCAACGGCCCCAGCATTTT.